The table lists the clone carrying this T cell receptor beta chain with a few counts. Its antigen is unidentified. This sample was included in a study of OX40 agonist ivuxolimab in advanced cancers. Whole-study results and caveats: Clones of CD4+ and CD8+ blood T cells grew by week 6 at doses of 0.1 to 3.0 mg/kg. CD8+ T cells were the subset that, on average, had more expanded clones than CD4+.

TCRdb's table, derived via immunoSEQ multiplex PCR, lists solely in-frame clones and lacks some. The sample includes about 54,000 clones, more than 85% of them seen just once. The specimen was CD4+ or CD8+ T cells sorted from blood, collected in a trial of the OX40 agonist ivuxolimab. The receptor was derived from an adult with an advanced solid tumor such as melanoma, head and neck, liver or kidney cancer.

CDR3 sequence (DNA): TGTGCCAGCAGCTTAGAACTGGACGTCTACAATGAGCAGTTCTTC. As protein: CASSLELDVYNEQFF. The V call is TRBV7-9, the J call TRBJ2-1; D gene unclear. This CDR3 is built from 15 residues. The germline V and J ends were trimmed by 1 base and 3 bases, with 10 bases remaining between them. Germline values: CDR1 SEHNR, CDR2 FQNEAQ (reference sequence).